The 29 T cell receptor beta chains reported below all come from one sample, sequenced in a study of blood T cell repertoires in COVID-19. Using immunoSEQ multiplex PCR, the repertoire was profiled, and TCRdb retains in-frame clones only, with some absent. The sample lists 200,000 to 250,000 clones, more than 70% occurring once. The material sequenced was peripheral blood. These receptors all come from a woman aged 80 or older with acute or convalescent COVID-19.

The CDR3 DNA reads TGTGCCAGCAGTTTATCTCCAGGGTCCTACGAGCAGTACTTC. Its protein product is CASSLSPGSYEQYF. The chain carries TRBV28 and TRBJ2-7, with a weak D call TRBD1 (5 bases). The CDR3 loop spans 14 amino acids. Germline V gene lookup returns CDR1 MDHEN and CDR2 SYDVKM. The V end lost 1 base, the J end lost 1 base, and 8 bases lay between the germline ends.

The J gene is TRBJ2-7, the V gene TRBV19; D perhaps matches TRBD2 (6 bases). Germline-derived CDR1 and CDR2 are LNHDA and SQIVND (reference sequence). With 5 bases removed from V and 6 bases from J, the gap between germline ends came to 14 bases. The CDR3 length is 13 residues. The CDR3: CASSASQGLEQYF. CDR3 DNA: TGTGCCAGTAGTGCGTCTCAGGGACTCGAGCAGTACTTC.

The rearrangement joins TRBV7-9 to TRBJ1-1, with a weak D call TRBD1 (6 bases). This CDR3 is 15 amino acids long. The germline V gene has CDR1 SEHNR and CDR2 FQNEAQ (reference sequence). The V and J ends lost 5 bases and 4 bases respectively, with 17 bases between them. The CDR3 DNA is TGTGCCAGCAGCCGACAGGTTTTAGGCGCCACTGAAGCTTTCTTT. It specifies CASSRQVLGATEAFF. The full variable domain, its missing parts supplied by reference TRBV7-9 and TRBJ1-1, is DTGVSQNPRHKITKRGQNVTFRCDPISEHNRLYWYRQTLGQGPEFLTYFQNEAQLEKSRLLSDRFSAERPKGSFSTLEIQRTEQGDSAMYLCASSRQVLGATEAFFGQGTRLTVV.

The rearrangement joins TRBV6-6 to TRBJ1-1; D may be TRBD1 (5 bases). Between the trimmed V and J ends, which lost 7 bases and 7 bases, there was a span of 16 bases. The CDR3 totals 13 residues. Germline lookup yields CDR1 MNHNY and CDR2 SVGAGI (reference sequence). Here the CDR3 reads CASTPLRGGEAFF. The CDR3 DNA reads as TGTGCCAGCACCCCTCTTCGGGGGGGTGAAGCTTTCTTT.

The chain has TRBV5-6 and TRBJ1-1, with D tentatively TRBD1 (5 bases). The V gene lost 4 bases and the J gene lost 11 bases, with 12 bases spanning the gap. The CDR3 is made up of 11 amino acids. CDR1 is SGHDT and CDR2 is YYEEEE in the germline V gene. CDR3 coding DNA: TGTGCCAGCAGCCGGAGAGGGACTGCTTTCTTT. Translated: CASSRRGTAFF.

In DNA form, the CDR3 reads TGCGCCAGCAGCTTAACAGCGGCCTCTAACTATGGCTACACCTTC. Its translation: CASSLTAASNYGYTF. The gene calls are TRBV5-1 and TRBJ1-2; D call uncertain. Trimming removed 2 bases from V and 0 bases from J, with 11 bases in between. Germline V gene data show CDR1 as SGHRS and CDR2 as YFSETQ. This CDR3 has 15 amino acids.

The gene calls are TRBV27 and TRBJ1-2; D is undetermined. Germline lookup yields CDR1 MNHEY and CDR2 SMNVEV (reference sequence). The CDR3 extends over 13 amino acids. V was pared by 6 bases and J by 2 bases, with 10 bases between. The CDR3 spells CASRIGQNYGYTF. Written as DNA, the CDR3 is TGTGCCAGCAGGATTGGGCAGAACTATGGCTACACCTTC.

J is TRBJ1-4 and V is TRBV19; D is ambiguous. V lost 5 bases and J lost 8, with 9 bases in between. The germline V gene encodes CDR1 LNHDA and CDR2 SQIVND (reference sequence). CDR3 length: 12 residues. Here the CDR3 reads CASSLTVEKLFF. The CDR3 nucleotides are TGTGCCAGTAGTCTTACGGTGGAAAAACTGTTTTTT. The variable domain in full, completed from reference TRBV19 and TRBJ1-4, reads DGGITQSPKYLFRKEGQNVTLSCEQNLNHDAMYWYRQDPGQGLRLIYYSQIVNDFQKGDIAEGYSVSREKKESFPLTVTSAQKNPTAFYLCASSLTVEKLFFGSGTQLSVL.

The J gene is TRBJ1-3, the V gene TRBV7-9; a possible D gene is TRBD1 (5 bases). CDR1 is SEHNR and CDR2 is FQNEAQ in the germline V gene (reference sequence). The CDR3 runs 14 residues. Trimming took off 6 bases at V and 9 bases at J, with 18 bases between the two ends. The CDR3 is CASSSERGSGTIYF. In DNA form, the CDR3 reads TGTGCCAGCAGTTCTGAAAGGGGATCTGGCACCATATATTTT.

This clone was seen many times. The V gene is TRBV5-1, the J gene TRBJ1-1; perhaps TRBD1 as D (6 bases). Germline CDR1 and CDR2: SGHRS and YFSETQ. The CDR3 covers 13 residues. V was cut by 4 bases and J by 6 bases, with 13 bases left in between. CDR3 in DNA: TGCGCCAGCAGCCTCGGACAGACGGCTGAAGCTTTCTTT. This gives the protein CASSLGQTAEAFF.

The chain couples TRBV27 to TRBJ2-7, with 12 nucleotides matching TRBD1. This CDR3 has 16 residues. J gave up 5 bases and V 0 bases, and 5 bases lay outside the gene matches. Germline V gene lookup returns CDR1 MNHEY and CDR2 SMNVEV (reference sequence). The CDR3 is CASSLSRGQGAHEQYF. DNA of the CDR3: TGTGCCAGCAGTTTATCGCGGGGACAGGGGGCCCACGAGCAGTACTTC.

This chain links TRBV10-3 with TRBJ2-6; TRBD2 might be the D (5 bases). With 3 bases removed from V and 0 bases from J, the gap between germline ends came to 15 bases. CDR3 length: 18 residues. CDR1 and CDR2 from the germline V gene are ENHRY and SYGVKD. The CDR3, as DNA: TGTGCCATCAGTGACCTCAGAGGGCCCAGCTCTGGGGCCAACGTCCTGACTTTC. Its translation: CAISDLRGPSSGANVLTF.

V and J are TRBV6-5 and TRBJ1-1, with 8 bases that match TRBD1. The CDR3 runs to 15 residues. Germline V gene lookup returns CDR1 MNHEY and CDR2 SVGAGI. Trimming at V came to 6 bases and at J to 4 bases, leaving 10 bases not matched to a gene. CDR3 DNA: TGTGCCAGCAGCGTCAAGACAGGGGAAGGCACTGAAGCTTTCTTT. It is translated as CASSVKTGEGTEAFF.

This clone is a singleton in its sample. This sequence joins TRBV18 and TRBJ2-2, with a weak D call TRBD1 (5 bases). Germline CDR1 reads KGHSH; CDR2 reads LQKENI. The CDR3 is made up of 16 amino acids. The ends were cut back, 5 bases at V and 3 bases at J, with 16 bases in the middle. Here the CDR3 reads CASSKTRQLDTGELFF. CDR3 DNA sequence: TGTGCCAGCTCAAAGACGAGACAGTTAGACACCGGGGAGCTGTTTTTT. The full variable domain, with the rest looked up from reference TRBV18 and TRBJ2-2, is NAGVMQNPRHLVRRRGQEARLRCSPMKGHSHVYWYRQLPEEGLKFMVYLQKENIIDESGMPKERFSAEFPKEGPSILRIQQVVRGDSAAYFCASSKTRQLDTGELFFGEGSRLTVL.

The V call is TRBV7-2, the J call TRBJ2-1, with 7 nucleotides matching TRBD1. V shed 1 base, J shed 4 bases, and the junction held 4 bases outside the gene matches. The length of the CDR3 is 15 residues. Germline assignment: CDR1 SGHTA and CDR2 FQGNSA. In DNA, the CDR3 is TGTGCCAGCAGCTTAGAGGGGGCATCTTACAATGAGCAGTTCTTC. Translation: CASSLEGASYNEQFF.

The chain employs TRBV19 and TRBJ2-4; TRBD1 matches 10 bases. The germline CDR1 and CDR2 sequences are LNHDA and SQIVND (reference sequence). This CDR3 is 15 amino acids long. J gave up 3 bases and V 6 bases, and 5 bases lay outside the gene matches. DNA of the CDR3: TGTGCCAGTAGAGAGGGACAGGGGTACAAAAACATTCAGTACTTC. This codes for CASREGQGYKNIQYF.

This chain uses TRBV6-5 with TRBJ1-6; the D is unclear. V was trimmed by 2 bases and J by 3 bases, leaving 5 bases between them. CDR1 is MNHEY and CDR2 is SVGAGI in the germline V gene. The CDR3 sequence is 14 residues long. The CDR3 reads CASSYGGYNSPLHF. CDR3 DNA: TGTGCCAGCAGTTACGGAGGCTATAATTCACCCCTCCACTTT.

The chain uses TRBV19 and TRBJ1-1; 8 positions agree with TRBD1. Losses at the gene ends were 4 bases for V and 6 bases for J; bases not matched to a gene: 7. Looked up from germline, CDR1 is LNHDA and CDR2 is SQIVND (reference sequence). The length of the CDR3 is 14 residues. This CDR3 reads CASSKPDRGSEAFF. The CDR3 DNA sequence: TGTGCCAGTAGTAAACCCGACAGGGGATCTGAAGCTTTCTTT.

The chain is built from TRBV15 and TRBJ2-1; TRBD1 might be the D (5 bases). Germline loops: CDR1 LNHNV, CDR2 YYDKDF (reference sequence). This CDR3 spans 15 amino acids. V shed 0 bases and J shed 4 bases, with 10 bases lying between them. CDR3 residues: CATSRDGARYNEQFF. Here the CDR3 DNA reads TGTGCCACCAGCAGAGATGGGGCTCGTTACAATGAGCAGTTCTTC.

V is TRBV12-3 or TRBV12-4 and J is TRBJ2-7, with TRBD1 as a possible D gene (5 bases). The CDR3 spans 13 residues. V was cut by 9 bases and J by 2 bases, with 14 bases left in between. The CDR3 region is CARESPGTYEQYF. CDR3 coding DNA: TGTGCCAGGGAATCGCCAGGGACCTACGAGCAGTACTTC.

This rearrangement joins TRBV9 to TRBJ2-2; TRBD1 is a possible D gene (5 bases). Looked up from germline, CDR1 is SGDLS and CDR2 is YYNGEE. There are 17 residues in the CDR3. V lost 1 base and J 1 base, leaving 14 bases between the germline ends. The CDR3 loop reads CASSVPLQVGNTGELFF. The CDR3 DNA reads TGTGCCAGCAGCGTACCGTTACAGGTGGGGAACACCGGGGAGCTGTTTTTT.

The V gene is TRBV7-9, the J gene TRBJ1-2, with no clear D. CDR1 and CDR2 (germline): SEHNR, FQNEAQ (reference sequence). The CDR3 spans 15 residues. Deletions cut 2 bases from V and 2 bases from J, with 12 bases between. CDR3 DNA: TGTGCCAGCAGCTTACCGGTCCCTTTGAACTATGGCTACACCTTC. It specifies CASSLPVPLNYGYTF. The full variable domain, rest sourced from reference TRBV7-9 and TRBJ1-2, is DTGVSQNPRHKITKRGQNVTFRCDPISEHNRLYWYRQTLGQGPEFLTYFQNEAQLEKSRLLSDRFSAERPKGSFSTLEIQRTEQGDSAMYLCASSLPVPLNYGYTFGSGTRLTVV.

V usage is TRBV5-8 and J usage is TRBJ1-6; D gene uncertain. Germline-derived CDR1 and CDR2 are SGHTS and YDEGEE. V was pared by 6 bases and J by 0 bases, with 13 bases between. CDR3 size: 16 residues. This CDR3 reads CASIPLKSSYNSPLHF. As DNA, the CDR3 is TGTGCCAGCATCCCCCTCAAGAGCTCCTATAATTCACCCCTCCACTTT.

The rearrangement uses TRBV28 and TRBJ1-5; 7 bases agree with TRBD1. CDR1 is MDHEN, CDR2 SYDVKM, per germline. The CDR3 sequence is 14 residues long. The J segment lost 2 bases and the V segment lost 6 bases, leaving 4 bases of the junction unmatched. CDR3 DNA: TGTGCCAGCAGGGGGGACAGAGGCAATCAGCCCCAGCATTTT. This encodes CASRGDRGNQPQHF.

The chain is built from TRBV2 and TRBJ1-2; D is uncertain. This CDR3 region has 14 residues. Trimming pared 6 bases from V and 4 bases from J, leaving 15 bases between. The V gene's germline CDR1 is SNHLY and CDR2 FYNNEI. For the CDR3, the DNA is TGTGCCAGCAGGCTCCTGCTACAGACCTATGGCTACACCTTC. Amino acids: CASRLLLQTYGYTF.

This chain uses TRBV6-6 with TRBJ2-2; tentatively, D is TRBD2 (7 bases). Trimming removed 7 bases from V and 0 bases from J, with 15 bases in between. The CDR3 sequence is 16 residues long. CDR1 is MNHNY and CDR2 is SVGAGI in the germline V gene (reference sequence). Written as DNA, the CDR3 is TGTGCCAGCACCCCTAGGGGGGGAGCGAACACCGGGGAGCTGTTTTTT. This codes for CASTPRGGANTGELFF.

The chain recombines TRBV27 with TRBJ2-5, with 7 bases fitting TRBD1. The CDR3 is 13 residues long. Trimming took 6 bases from V and 4 from J; bases not matched to a gene: 5. The V gene's germline CDR1 is MNHEY and CDR2 SMNVEV (reference sequence). The CDR3 loop is CASSYYRGETQYF. The CDR3 coding sequence is TGTGCCAGCAGCTACTACAGGGGAGAGACCCAGTACTTC.

The chain has TRBV4-2 and TRBJ1-2; D unclear. The germline V gene encodes CDR1 LGHNA and CDR2 YNFKEQ. This CDR3 contains 15 residues. The ends were cut back, 5 bases at V and 1 base at J, with 14 bases in the middle. CDR3 sequence reads: CASSGGELDNYGYTF. CDR3 nucleotide sequence: TGTGCCAGCAGCGGTGGGGAGCTAGATAACTATGGCTACACCTTC.

The chain links TRBV20-1 to TRBJ1-5, with 8 bases fitting TRBD1. V trimming: 3 bases; J trimming: 13 bases; junction bases outside the gene matches: 17. The CDR3 consists of 15 residues. From germline, CDR1 is DFQATT and CDR2 SNEGSKA (reference sequence). Here the CDR3 reads CSASPRGTGPLFQHF. For the CDR3, the DNA is TGCAGTGCTAGTCCGAGGGGGACAGGTCCATTATTTCAGCATTTT.